Presented here are 6 T cell receptor beta chains from one specimen sequenced in a study of shared clonotypes between healthy human individuals. Clones were sequenced by immunoSEQ multiplex PCR, and TCRdb holds only the in-frame ones, with some missing. The sample consists of some 360,000 clones, roughly 70% of them appearing once. The sequencing input was memory CD4+ T cells sorted from blood. Regarding subset: CD45RA-negative fraction. The receptor set was obtained from a young man in good health.

The J gene is TRBJ2-4, the V gene TRBV2; weak D call: TRBD1 (5 bases). In germline, CDR1 is SNHLY, CDR2 FYNNEI. Trimming left V 6 bases short and J 7 bases short, with 16 bases between. The length of the CDR3 is 14 residues. The CDR3 here is CASSLFRGENIQYF. The CDR3 bases are TGTGCCAGCAGCTTATTTAGGGGTGAGAACATTCAGTACTTC.

This sequence joins TRBV7-4 and TRBJ2-5; 11 nucleotides match TRBD1. V shed 0 bases and J 4 bases; nucleotides not matched to a gene: 1. The CDR3 spans 15 residues. The germline V gene encodes CDR1 SGHVT and CDR2 SQSDAQ. CDR3 sequence: CASSLAGTGGETQYF. CDR3 DNA sequence: TGTGCCAGCAGCTTAGCCGGGACAGGGGGAGAGACCCAGTACTTC.

The chain carries TRBV9 and TRBJ1-1; 8 positions agree with TRBD1. Germline-derived CDR1 and CDR2 are SGDLS and YYNGEE. Trimming cost V 4 bases and J 0 bases; bases outside gene matches: 2. This CDR3 has 14 amino acids. CDR3 sequence (DNA): TGTGCCAGCAGCAAGACAGGGGTGAACACTGAAGCTTTCTTT. Protein sequence: CASSKTGVNTEAFF.

This chain connects TRBV27 to TRBJ2-1; 10 bases align to TRBD1. This CDR3 has 17 amino acids. The V and J ends lost 2 bases and 4 bases, in that order; junction bases with no gene match: 8. Germline assignment: CDR1 MNHEY and CDR2 SMNVEV (reference sequence). CDR3 residues: CASSLRYRDRGYNEQFF. Written as DNA, the CDR3 is TGTGCCAGCAGTTTACGCTACCGGGACAGGGGATACAATGAGCAGTTCTTC.

This clone was recorded only once. Here the CDR3 reads CATSRGSIEGRGQQETQYF. The CDR3 DNA is TGTGCCACCAGCAGAGGGAGCATAGAAGGCAGGGGGCAACAAGAGACCCAGTACTTC. The chain couples TRBV15 to TRBJ2-5; 8 bases agree with TRBD1. There are 19 residues in the CDR3. Losses at the gene ends were 1 base for V and 2 bases for J; bases not matched to a gene: 15. Germline CDR1 and CDR2: LNHNV and YYDKDF (reference sequence).

The chain links TRBV5-1 to TRBJ2-3, with TRBD2 identical over 7 bases. Looked up from germline, CDR1 is SGHRS and CDR2 is YFSETQ. The CDR3 is made up of 15 amino acids. V trimming: 4 bases; J trimming: 5 bases; junction bases outside the gene matches: 10. The CDR3 DNA sequence: TGCGCCAGCAGCAAAGATCCGGGACTACAAGATACGCAGTATTTT. It yields the protein CASSKDPGLQDTQYF.